This T cell receptor beta chain derives from a study of cytomegalovirus exposure and HLA in healthy donors. General observations from the study: Later on, an analysis tied roughly 17,000 TCR beta sequences to HLA alleles at 0.05 false discovery rate. The study designated 150 or so TCR beta chains cytomegalovirus-associated. CMV serostatus stood as the only immune exposure information on hand. The CMV antigen specificity of a few CMV-associated chains was confirmed through in vitro analysis.

The J segment lost 3 bases and the V segment lost 0 bases, leaving 5 bases of the junction unmatched. Per germline, CDR1 SGHRS and CDR2 YFSETQ. CDR3 length: 16 amino acids. Turning to this clone: Its specificity is not known.

A multiplex PCR was run with 60 Vbeta primers and 13 Jbeta primers. Sequenced by immunoSEQ multiplex PCR; TCRdb stores in-frame clones only, minus some. The table includes tens of thousands of clones, around 76% detected once. The chain combines TRBV5-1 with TRBJ2-2; 7 nucleotides line up with TRBD2. The specimen sequenced was PBMCs. The receptor's source is a woman between 45 and 65 years old in good health and CMV-seropositive. CDR3 loop: CASSLAGGSDTGELFF. The CDR3 coding sequence is TGCGCCAGCAGCTTGGCTGGCGGGAGCGACACCGGGGAGCTGTTTTTT.